Given below is one T cell receptor beta chain in context. After removal of 3 bases from V and 8 bases from J, the junction contained 7 bases not matched to a gene. Per the germline V gene, CDR1 is SEHNR and CDR2 is FQNEAQ (reference sequence). The CDR3 runs to 14 residues. Original analysis: Amplification from reference gene primers served as the basis for estimated nucleated cell counts. The method was immunoSEQ multiplex PCR; TCRdb's version includes in-frame clones alone and lacks a portion of them. The V and J calls and clone size were taken over from that table, and D and trimming were inferred from the DNA. The table has some 300,000 clones, approximately 86% seen once. The data are from a study of blood T cell repertoires in COVID-19. Overall study: Sites across the United States, Italy and Spain contributed samples from acute and convalescent COVID-19. Sources were T cells, B-cell-depleted T cells, or PBMCs; the material itself was cDNA or gDNA.

Seattle participants joined during active infection and were tracked over time. The sample consisted of peripheral blood. The genes are TRBV7-9 and TRBJ1-2; 9 nucleotides match TRBD1. The TCR was taken from a woman in her 70s with COVID-19, enrolled during active disease. CDR3 protein: CASSFTGGAVGYTF. The CDR3 DNA reads as TGTGCCAGCAGCTTTACAGGGGGCGCGGTCGGCTACACCTTC.